The T cell receptor beta chain described here comes from a study of T cells in Graves' hyperthyroidism and ophthalmopathy (dated by TCRdb to between 2019 and 2020). Looking at the study overall: Peripheral blood samples were taken at initial diagnosis, before any treatment was given. To identify TCR V-J signatures that set the groups apart, the researchers used a discovery cohort of 100 patients, made up of some 41 with Graves' ophthalmopathy and approximately 57 with stable Graves' hyperthyroidism. Whether ophthalmopathy could be predicted prospectively was tested in an independent validation cohort made up of 18 to 20 hyperthyroidism patients plus 17 patients who later progressed to ophthalmopathy. The 75 to 100 discovery patients were randomly divided into training and test sets at a 7:3 ratio. In about 6 Graves' hyperthyroidism patients, the study also compared T-cell repertoires from thyroid tissue with T-cell repertoires from blood. Following sampling, methimazole starting at 30 mg daily was given to hyperthyroidism patients, and high-dose intravenous methylprednisolone was given to ophthalmopathy patients. The paper reports TCR Vbeta CDR3 sequencing of some 140 peripheral blood samples: around 45 ophthalmopathy, under 80 hyperthyroidism and around 17 progressor patients. What the authors observed across the whole study: Sample size was not statistically predetermined, and blinding of investigators to group allocation was not performed. Most expanded thyroid clonotypes (frequency above 0.001) were also found in blood, which suggests that blood repertoires may mirror thyroid immune responses. A model built on a 13 V-J signature distinguished ophthalmopathy from stable hyperthyroidism, reaching 85% to 90% sensitivity and around 81% specificity in cross-validation and 80%/75% in testing. During validation, the model predicted progression to ophthalmopathy a median of roughly six months ahead of onset, with almost 71% sensitivity and 72% to 80% specificity.

The TCR beta CDR3 regions were amplified from RNA transcripts. For the first round of RT-PCR on the TCR CDR3, the HTBI primer set was used together with the Qiagen OneStep RT-PCR kit. Libraries were constructed in a second round of multiplex PCR, after which size selection and purification were performed. Sequencing of the libraries was done on an Illumina HiSeq2000 using paired-end 100 bp reads. On the study's bioinformatics: SOAPnuke was used to process the raw data, removing reads that contained adapters or uncalled bases, had a mean Phred below 15, or lacked an exact match to the constant primer or identifier. High-quality paired reads were merged using COPE v1.2.5, and each unique nucleotide sequence was defined as a clonotype. MiTCR v1.1 was used to align the clonotypes against IMGT TRBV, TRBD and TRBJ reference segments. Analysis was restricted to V-J combinations with a frequency above 0.0001, which covered 98% to 99.2% of repertoires. A TCS score was defined as the ratio of F50 (clonal expansion) to E x V (chaos), with BLOSUM62-based TCRdist applied between CDR3 peptides within each V-J. Welch's t-statistics and random forest reduced 514 V-J features to 13, which were used in a naive Bayes classifier (R e1071). TCRdb took the public reads, trimmed them with fastp at Q25, ran MiXCR for clone calling and kept in-frame beta chains. A single entry per CDR3 protein holds the most common genes and DNA from its merged rows. TCRdb, rather than the study authors, made the V and J calls. The table for this sample lists hundreds of thousands of distinct CDR3 sequences; approximately 17% of them were counted only once. The ten largest make up 17% of the sample.

In the ophthalmopathy patients, disease was moderately to severely active, with a Clinical Activity Score of 3 or more, a NOSPECS grade of 4 or more, and a duration of less than 3 months. Patients with uncontrolled infections, other autoimmune diseases, pregnancy or lactation were excluded. Clinical symptoms, serum thyroxine and TRAb, thyroid ultrasound, and orbital computed tomography formed the basis for the diagnoses. Ficoll-Paque density gradient centrifugation was used to isolate PBMCs from 8.5 to 10 ml of fresh peripheral blood. Total RNA was extracted with Trizol reagent, and quality was checked on an Agilent 2100 Bioanalyzer. Comments on this clonotype: The antigen this receptor binds is unknown. Nothing much larger sits one base from this clone, and base qualities are not available.

The sample taken for sequencing was blood. This sequence originates from a woman between 18 and 29 years old with Graves' ophthalmopathy.

This receptor carries the CDR3 CASSSQREGAYEQYF. In nucleotide form, the sequence is TGTGCCAGCAGTTCCCAGCGGGAGGGCGCCTACGAGCAGTACTTC. This receptor chain uses TRBV28 and TRBJ2-7, and 10 junctional nucleotides match TRBD2. The germline V gene yields MDHEN for CDR1 and SYDVKM for CDR2. Germline trimming: 4 bases from V, 2 bases from J; junction bases outside gene matches: 5. The CDR3, cysteine through phenylalanine, is 15 amino acids long. The sequence is cut down to CDR3 DNA, 45 bases in frame from base 1.